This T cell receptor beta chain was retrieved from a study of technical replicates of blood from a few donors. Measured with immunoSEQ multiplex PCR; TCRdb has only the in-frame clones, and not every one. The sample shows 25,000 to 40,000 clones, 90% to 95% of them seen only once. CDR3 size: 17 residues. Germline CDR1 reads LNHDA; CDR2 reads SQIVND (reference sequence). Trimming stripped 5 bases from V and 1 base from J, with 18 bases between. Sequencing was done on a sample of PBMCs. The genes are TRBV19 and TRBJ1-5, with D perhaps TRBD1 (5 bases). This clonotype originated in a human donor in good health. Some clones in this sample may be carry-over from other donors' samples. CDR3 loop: CASSGGSGKESNQPQHF. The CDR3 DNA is TGTGCCAGTAGTGGGGGGTCCGGGAAAGAAAGCAATCAGCCCCAGCATTTT.